Listed below are T cell receptor beta chains from one sample, sequenced in a study of blood T cell repertoires in COVID-19. Sequencing was performed with immunoSEQ multiplex PCR; in TCRdb, only in-frame clones are kept and a portion is missing. The table includes about 120,000 clones, 88% detected once. What was sequenced was peripheral blood. These receptors were obtained from a man in his forties or fifties with acute or convalescent COVID-19. Each CDR3 is given with its conserved first and last residue. A D gene is named only where the DNA matches it firmly. Clone size is shown for a subset of rows, as once, few, many or a class of expanded clone.

cdr3_length: 19
j_call: TRBJ2-1
v_call: TRBV18
d_call: TRBD2
clone_size: -
cdr3_aa: CASSGPGTSDRRAYNEQFF
cdr3_nt: TGTGCCAGCTCAGGACCCGGGACTAGCGACCGAAGAGCCTACAATGAGCAGTTCTTC

cdr3_length: 13
j_call: TRBJ2-3
v_call: TRBV5-1
d_call: TRBD2
clone_size: -
cdr3_aa: CASSLRRRETQYF
cdr3_nt: TGCGCCAGCAGCTTACGGAGGCGGGAGACGCAGTATTTT

cdr3_length: 16
j_call: TRBJ2-2
v_call: TRBV18
d_call: -
clone_size: -
cdr3_aa: CASSPSPGMNTGELFF
cdr3_nt: TGTGCCAGCTCACCATCTCCAGGGATGAACACCGGGGAGCTGTTTTTT

cdr3_length: 15
j_call: TRBJ2-7
v_call: TRBV30
d_call: -
clone_size: -
cdr3_aa: CAWSDSPRVSYEQYF
cdr3_nt: TGTGCCTGGAGCGATTCCCCCAGGGTTTCCTACGAGCAGTACTTC

cdr3_length: 15
j_call: TRBJ2-7
v_call: TRBV11-3
d_call: -
clone_size: -
cdr3_aa: CASSPEGGGGYEQYF
cdr3_nt: TGTGCCAGCAGTCCGGAGGGCGGGGGCGGCTACGAGCAGTACTTC

cdr3_length: 14
j_call: TRBJ1-1
v_call: TRBV29-1
d_call: TRBD1
clone_size: -
cdr3_aa: CSVERDSMNTEAFF
cdr3_nt: TGCAGCGTCGAGAGGGACAGCATGAACACTGAAGCTTTCTTT

cdr3_length: 17
j_call: TRBJ1-6
v_call: TRBV11-2
d_call: TRBD1
clone_size: few
cdr3_aa: CASSSWTGGLGRSPLHF
cdr3_nt: TGTGCCAGCAGCTCCTGGACAGGAGGGTTGGGGAGGTCACCCCTCCACTTT

cdr3_length: 12
j_call: TRBJ1-2
v_call: TRBV27
d_call: TRBD1
clone_size: -
cdr3_aa: CASSLTGNGYTF
cdr3_nt: TGTGCCAGCAGCTTGACAGGGAATGGCTACACCTTC

cdr3_length: 12
j_call: TRBJ2-3
v_call: TRBV12-3/TRBV12-4
d_call: -
clone_size: -
cdr3_aa: CASSLVRDTQYF
cdr3_nt: TGTGCCAGCAGTTTAGTTCGGGATACGCAGTATTTT

cdr3_length: 14
j_call: TRBJ1-2
v_call: TRBV5-4
d_call: -
clone_size: -
cdr3_aa: CASSSLDGNYGYTF
cdr3_nt: TGTGCCAGCAGCTCTCTAGACGGTAACTATGGCTACACCTTC

cdr3_length: 15
j_call: TRBJ2-1
v_call: TRBV5-1
d_call: -
clone_size: -
cdr3_aa: CASSATGLGGNEQFF
cdr3_nt: TGCGCCAGCAGCGCAACAGGGCTAGGGGGCAATGAGCAGTTCTTC

cdr3_length: 13
j_call: TRBJ1-1
v_call: TRBV5-1
d_call: -
clone_size: few
cdr3_aa: CASSIGQGGEAFF
cdr3_nt: TGCGCCAGCAGCATCGGGCAAGGGGGTGAAGCTTTCTTT

cdr3_length: 16
j_call: TRBJ1-1
v_call: TRBV7-2
d_call: TRBD1
clone_size: -
cdr3_aa: CASSPLGRGLSTEAFF
cdr3_nt: TGTGCCAGCAGCCCCCTAGGCAGGGGGTTGTCCACTGAAGCTTTCTTT

cdr3_length: 17
j_call: TRBJ2-1
v_call: TRBV4-1
d_call: -
clone_size: -
cdr3_aa: CASSQLMALVLGNEQFF
cdr3_nt: TGCGCCAGCAGCCAACTCATGGCTCTAGTGTTGGGCAATGAGCAGTTCTTC

cdr3_length: 17
j_call: TRBJ2-3
v_call: TRBV19
d_call: -
clone_size: -
cdr3_aa: CASSPPGASRRTDTQYF
cdr3_nt: TGTGCCAGTAGTCCTCCCGGCGCTAGCCGACGCACAGATACGCAGTATTTT

cdr3_length: 16
j_call: TRBJ2-1
v_call: TRBV15
d_call: TRBD2
clone_size: -
cdr3_aa: CATSSKVASGTNEQFF
cdr3_nt: TGTGCCACCAGCAGTAAGGTGGCTAGCGGGACCAATGAGCAGTTCTTC

cdr3_length: 16
j_call: TRBJ1-2
v_call: TRBV19
d_call: -
clone_size: -
cdr3_aa: CASSKGVPDPRRGYTF
cdr3_nt: TGTGCCAGTAGTAAGGGGGTCCCGGACCCCCGGCGAGGCTACACCTTC

cdr3_length: 14
j_call: TRBJ1-5
v_call: TRBV6-5
d_call: TRBD1
clone_size: -
cdr3_aa: CASSQTRGLQPQHF
cdr3_nt: TGTGCCAGCAGCCAAACTAGGGGGCTTCAGCCCCAGCATTTT

cdr3_length: 14
j_call: TRBJ2-7
v_call: TRBV19
d_call: TRBD2
clone_size: -
cdr3_aa: CASRTSGISYEQYF
cdr3_nt: TGTGCCAGTAGAACTAGCGGGATCTCCTACGAGCAGTACTTC

cdr3_length: 13
j_call: TRBJ2-1
v_call: TRBV6-5
d_call: TRBD1
clone_size: -
cdr3_aa: CASRDRAQNEQFF
cdr3_nt: TGTGCCAGCCGGGACAGGGCACAAAATGAGCAGTTCTTC

cdr3_length: 18
j_call: TRBJ2-3
v_call: TRBV6-4
d_call: TRBD2
clone_size: -
cdr3_aa: CASNLPLLAGGRTDTQYF
cdr3_nt: TGTGCCAGCAATCTTCCACTCCTAGCGGGAGGGCGGACAGATACGCAGTATTTT

cdr3_length: 15
j_call: TRBJ2-5
v_call: TRBV7-7
d_call: -
clone_size: -
cdr3_aa: CASSLEGRAGETQYF
cdr3_nt: TGTGCCAGCAGCTTAGAAGGGAGAGCTGGGGAGACCCAGTACTTC

cdr3_length: 17
j_call: TRBJ2-3
v_call: TRBV9
d_call: TRBD2
clone_size: -
cdr3_aa: CASSVGLAGDLTDTQYF
cdr3_nt: TGTGCCAGCAGCGTTGGACTAGCGGGAGATCTCACAGATACGCAGTATTTT

cdr3_length: 16
j_call: TRBJ2-3
v_call: TRBV3-1/TRBV3-2
d_call: -
clone_size: few
cdr3_aa: CASSQEGGGTTDTQYF
cdr3_nt: TGTGCCAGCAGCCAAGAGGGGGGTGGCACCACAGATACGCAGTATTTT